Each of the 13 T cell receptor beta chains below was sequenced from the same sample in a study of T cells in Graves' hyperthyroidism and ophthalmopathy. TCR beta CDR3 region amplification was performed from RNA transcripts. The TCR CDR3 first-round RT-PCR relied on the HTBI primer set. TCRdb analysed the multiplex PCR reads with MiXCR anew, one entry per CDR3 protein. The sample yields under 350,000 distinct CDR3 sequences, more than 15% seen once. Source material: blood. Receptor source: a woman in her fifties or sixties with Graves' ophthalmopathy.

This clonotype was seen at least ten times. The V gene is TRBV6-2 or TRBV6-3, the J gene TRBJ1-2, with 9 positions matching TRBD1. Germline CDR1 reads MNHEY; CDR2 reads SVGEGT. J was trimmed by 4 bases and V by 6 bases; bases with no gene match: 24. The CDR3 runs to 20 residues. The CDR3 nucleotides are TGTGCCAGCAGCCACCCCGCGGGGATAACAGGGGGCGCGATCCCCTATGGCTACACCTTC. Protein sequence: CASSHPAGITGGAIPYGYTF.

The rearrangement uses TRBV7-9 and TRBJ2-3, with D tentatively TRBD1 (6 bases). This CDR3 has 13 amino acids. In germline, CDR1 is SEHNR, CDR2 FQNEAQ (reference sequence). V lost 5 bases and J 7 bases, leaving 13 bases between the germline ends. The CDR3 DNA is TGTGCCAGCAGCACGGACAGTCCTTATACGCAGTATTTT. Its protein is CASSTDSPYTQYF.

There are a few counts of this clonotype. The genes are TRBV25-1 and TRBJ1-4; D is unclear. CDR1 MGHDK and CDR2 SYGVNS come from the germline V gene. This CDR3 is 16 amino acids long. The V end lost 0 bases, the J end lost 8 bases, and 16 bases lay between the germline ends. CDR3 coding DNA: TGTGCCAGCAGTGAATATTCGGAGAGAACGTGGGAAAAACTGTTTTTT. It encodes CASSEYSERTWEKLFF.

This clonotype has ten or more counts. The chain recombines TRBV9 with TRBJ1-2; D is undetermined. The ends were cut back, 0 bases at V and 2 bases at J, with 11 bases in the middle. This CDR3 comprises 15 residues. CDR1 SGDLS and CDR2 YYNGEE come from the germline V gene. CDR3 DNA: TGTGCCAGCAGCGTAGGCGTCAGCAGCAACTATGGCTACACCTTC. It yields the protein CASSVGVSSNYGYTF.

The chain combines TRBV5-1 with TRBJ2-4; the D call may be TRBD1 or TRBD2 (6 bases each). With 0 bases removed from V and 7 bases from J, the gap between germline ends came to 11 bases. This CDR3 contains 14 residues. Looked up from germline, CDR1 is SGHRS and CDR2 is YFSETQ. The CDR3 DNA follows: TGCGCCAGCAGCTTGGGGGGGGCCGGGAACATTCAGTACTTC. Its translation: CASSLGGAGNIQYF.

This clonotype was counted between two and nine times. The rearrangement uses TRBV20-1 and TRBJ2-2, with D perhaps matching TRBD2 (5 bases). Per germline, CDR1 DFQATT and CDR2 SNEGSKA (reference sequence). This CDR3 comprises 15 residues. The V end was cut by 6 bases, the J end by 0 bases, with 14 bases between. The CDR3 loop reads CSAKGSGANTGELFF. The CDR3 DNA follows: TGCAGTGCGAAGGGCAGCGGAGCGAACACCGGGGAGCTGTTTTTT.

In its sample, this clonotype was seen many times. This chain uses TRBV12-3 or TRBV12-4 with TRBJ2-4; maybe TRBD1 (5 bases). Deletions cut 0 bases from V and 8 bases from J, with 11 bases between. The CDR3 runs 14 residues. CDR3 residues: CASSLAQGSDIQYF. For the CDR3, the DNA is TGTGCCAGCAGTTTAGCCCAGGGTAGTGACATTCAGTACTTC.

This clonotype was observed at least ten times. The rearrangement links TRBV6-2 or TRBV6-3 to TRBJ1-5; D may be TRBD1 (5 bases). The CDR3 runs 16 residues. Between the trimmed V and J ends, which lost 6 bases and 2 bases, there was a span of 17 bases. Germline values: CDR1 MNHEY, CDR2 SVGEGT. The CDR3 here is CASRSPGRGGNQPQHF. CDR3 DNA sequence: TGTGCCAGCAGATCCCCGGGGCGGGGGGGCAATCAGCCCCAGCATTTT.

In this sample, this clonotype turned up many times. The chain carries TRBV7-2 and TRBJ1-5; the D is unclear. Trimming removed 3 bases from V and 5 bases from J, with 8 bases in between. This CDR3 has 13 residues. Per the germline V gene, CDR1 is SGHTA and CDR2 is FQGNSA. This CDR3 is CASSFRRDQPQHF. CDR3 in DNA: TGTGCCAGCAGCTTCCGTCGGGATCAGCCCCAGCATTTT.

This clonotype has just a few counts. The V call is TRBV7-9, the J call TRBJ2-2; no reliable D call. The CDR3 is 14 residues long. Trimming removed 3 bases from V and 4 bases from J, with 9 bases in between. Germline values: CDR1 SEHNR, CDR2 FQNEAQ (reference sequence). In DNA form, the CDR3 reads TGTGCCAGCAGCTTCGGTAGGGCCACCGGGGAGCTGTTTTTT. This sequence encodes CASSFGRATGELFF.

This clonotype was seen repeatedly, ten times or more. A read error may account for a junction end that differs from germline. The chain couples TRBV2 to TRBJ1-3; D unclear. The CDR3 runs to 11 residues. Germline lookup yields CDR1 SNHLY and CDR2 FYNNEI. For the CDR3, the DNA is TGTGCCAGCAGTCCCCAAGGAGAGGTAAATTTT. Amino acids: CASSPQGEVNF.

This clonotype was seen repeatedly, ten times or more. The chain joins TRBV27 to TRBJ1-2; 9 bases line up with TRBD1. Germline V gene data show CDR1 as MNHEY and CDR2 as SMNVEV (reference sequence). The ends lost 8 bases at V and 5 bases at J; junction bases unmatched: 3. This CDR3 has 12 residues. The CDR3 reads CASAGTGYGYTF. The CDR3 DNA sequence: TGTGCCAGCGCCGGGACAGGGTATGGCTACACCTTC.

This clonotype was picked up a small number of times. The chain has TRBV5-1 and TRBJ1-3, with TRBD1 matching over 9 bases. Germline lookup yields CDR1 SGHRS and CDR2 YFSETQ. The CDR3 totals 13 residues. The V and J ends lost 3 bases and 11 bases, in that order; junction bases with no gene match: 6. CDR3 amino acids: CASSWDRDSPIYF. CDR3 nucleotide sequence: TGCGCCAGCAGCTGGGACAGGGATAGCCCCATATATTTT.